This passage covers 16 T cell receptor beta chains from one sample sequenced in a study of T cells in Graves' hyperthyroidism and ophthalmopathy. What was amplified from RNA transcripts were TCR beta CDR3 regions. Carried out on the TCR CDR3, a first-round RT-PCR used the HTBI primer set. TCRdb reprocessed the multiplex PCR reads with MiXCR, giving one entry per CDR3 protein. The sample shows about 590,000 distinct CDR3 sequences, 14% of them seen only once. The source material was blood. These receptors were taken from a woman aged 18-29 years with Graves' ophthalmopathy.

The sample holds many counts of this clonotype. V usage is TRBV27 and J usage is TRBJ2-7; no reliable D call. The CDR3 covers 16 residues. Trimming took 3 bases from V and 2 from J, leaving 17 bases between them. The V gene's germline CDR1 is MNHEY and CDR2 SMNVEV (reference sequence). The CDR3 loop is CASSFFSLAYTYEQYF. The CDR3 nucleotides read TGTGCCAGCAGTTTTTTCAGCCTGGCCTATACCTACGAGCAGTACTTC.

In this sample, this clonotype turned up many times. The chain joins TRBV6-2 or TRBV6-3 to TRBJ2-3, with TRBD2 matching over 8 bases. Germline values: CDR1 MNHEY, CDR2 SVGEGT. After removal of 4 bases from V and 5 bases from J, the junction contained 14 bases not matched to a gene. This CDR3 has 17 amino acids. CDR3: CASSSASGSDRGDTQYF. CDR3 DNA: TGTGCCAGCAGTTCGGCTAGCGGGTCCGACCGGGGAGATACGCAGTATTTT.

This clonotype turned up a few times. V is TRBV6-4 and J is TRBJ1-1, with D perhaps matching TRBD1 (5 bases). This CDR3 has 20 amino acids. V dropped 3 bases and J dropped 1 base, with 27 bases sitting between them. From germline, CDR1 is MRHNA and CDR2 SNTAGT. CDR3 DNA: TGTGCCAGCAGTGAGACAGCCTATTCCTCAATCTCACTTTCGAACACTGAAGCTTTCTTT. Translated: CASSETAYSSISLSNTEAFF.

On this clonotype itself: This may stem from a read error, because a much larger clone lies one nucleotide away. For the CDR3, the DNA is TGTGCCGGCAGTTCAAGGGAGGGAGTTCTTGAAGCTTTCTTT. Translated: CAGSSREGVLEAFF. This chain links TRBV12-3 or TRBV12-4 with TRBJ1-1; no firm D call. The CDR3 sequence is 14 residues long.

V and J are TRBV6-1 and TRBJ2-3; perhaps D is TRBD1 or TRBD2 (5 bases each). Germline CDR1 is MNHNS and CDR2 is SASEGT. CDR3 length: 14 residues. V was trimmed by 6 bases and J by 5 bases, leaving 15 bases between them. The CDR3 spells CASRNVGTKDTQYF. CDR3 sequence (DNA): TGTGCCAGCAGAAACGTCGGGACCAAAGATACGCAGTATTTT.

This clonotype has at least ten counts. The chain is built from TRBV30 and TRBJ2-1; maybe TRBD1 (6 bases). Deletions cut 2 bases from V and 6 bases from J, with 11 bases between. CDR1 GTSNPN and CDR2 SVGIG come from the germline V gene (reference sequence). CDR3 size: 13 residues. The CDR3 protein is CAWSSQGFNEQFF. The DNA for the CDR3 is TGTGCCTGGAGTTCCCAGGGGTTCAATGAGCAGTTCTTC.

At least ten counts were recorded for this clonotype. The rearrangement uses TRBV6-1 and TRBJ1-1; a weak D match, TRBD1 (5 bases). The CDR3 has 16 amino acids. Germline assignment: CDR1 MNHNS and CDR2 SASEGT. The V and J ends lost 4 bases and 3 bases respectively, with 18 bases between them. CDR3 region: CASSVVSGTVDTEAFF. The CDR3 coding sequence is TGTGCCAGCAGTGTTGTTTCCGGGACCGTCGACACTGAAGCTTTCTTT.

The chain is built from TRBV6-1 and TRBJ2-3, with D tentatively TRBD1 (5 bases). This CDR3 spans 13 amino acids. Looked up from germline, CDR1 is MNHNS and CDR2 is SASEGT. V dropped 8 bases and J dropped 3 bases, with 12 bases sitting between them. CDR3 nucleotides: TGTGCCAGCGGGGCAGGGCGAACAGATACGCAGTATTTT. It codes for CASGAGRTDTQYF.

This clonotype was recorded at least ten times. This sequence joins TRBV5-8 and TRBJ2-1, with TRBD2 identical over 10 bases. In germline, CDR1 is SGHTS, CDR2 YDEGEE. The CDR3 sequence is 16 residues long. Trimming removed 4 bases from V and 12 bases from J; junction bases left unmatched: 16. CDR3 sequence reads: CASSIWRLAGAFGQFF. DNA of the CDR3: TGTGCCAGCAGCATTTGGAGGCTAGCGGGAGCCTTTGGGCAGTTCTTC.

The rearrangement links TRBV19 to TRBJ1-5; TRBD1 aligns across 8 bases. With V trimmed by 1 base and J by 5 bases, 7 bases remained unmatched. Germline CDR1 LNHDA, CDR2 SQIVND (reference sequence). This CDR3 has 16 amino acids. As DNA, the CDR3 is TGTGCCAGTAGTATAGCTGGACAGGGCGCCCATCAGCCCCAGCATTTT. This codes for CASSIAGQGAHQPQHF.

This clonotype has ten or more counts. V and J are TRBV11-2 and TRBJ2-3, with TRBD2 identical over 9 bases. The CDR3 is made up of 17 amino acids. Losses at the gene ends were 1 base for V and 5 bases for J; bases not matched to a gene: 10. The germline gives CDR1 SGHAT, CDR2 FQNNGV. Here the CDR3 reads CASSLGSLAGSGDTQYF. CDR3 nucleotides: TGTGCCAGCAGCTTAGGGTCCCTAGCGGGGTCCGGAGATACGCAGTATTTT.

This clonotype came up many times. The V call is TRBV12-3 or TRBV12-4, the J call TRBJ2-5; tentatively, D is TRBD1 (6 bases). This CDR3 is 15 amino acids long. Between the trimmed V and J ends, which lost 3 bases and 2 bases, there was a span of 13 bases. CDR3 nucleotide sequence: TGTGCCAGCAGTTTGAGGTGGACAGATCAAGAGACCCAGTACTTC. It is translated as CASSLRWTDQETQYF.

This chain joins TRBV20-1 and TRBJ2-3, with TRBD2 matching over 14 bases. The CDR3 contains 17 residues. The trim removed 6 bases at V and 0 bases at J, leaving 8 bases unmatched. Germline values: CDR1 DFQATT, CDR2 SNEGSKA (reference sequence). The CDR3 spells CSAPGLAGEWSTDTQYF. DNA of the CDR3: TGCAGTGCCCCGGGACTAGCGGGAGAGTGGAGCACAGATACGCAGTATTTT.

The sample holds a few counts of this clonotype. The chain joins TRBV14 to TRBJ2-7; 7 bases fit TRBD1. V was pared by 0 bases and J by 3 bases, with 8 bases of the junction left unmatched. The V gene's germline CDR1 is SGHDN and CDR2 FVKESK. The CDR3 is 16 residues long. The CDR3 is CASSQDGTAPFYEQYF. CDR3 in DNA: TGTGCCAGCAGCCAAGATGGGACAGCCCCCTTCTACGAGCAGTACTTC. Looking up the rest from reference TRBV14 and TRBJ2-7 gives the full variable domain: EAGVTQFPSHSVIEKGQTVTLRCDPISGHDNLYWYRRVMGKEIKFLLHFVKESKQDESGMPNNRFLAERTGGTYSTLKVQPAELEDSGVYFCASSQDGTAPFYEQYFGPGTRLTVT.

This clonotype was picked up many times. V is TRBV30 and J is TRBJ1-2; D is unresolved. V lost 3 bases to trimming and J lost 2 bases, with 10 bases between them. This CDR3 is 13 amino acids long. Looked up from germline, CDR1 is GTSNPN and CDR2 is SVGIG (reference sequence). In DNA, the CDR3 is TGTGCCTGGAGCCCTGACACAAACTATGGCTACACCTTC. The encoded protein is CAWSPDTNYGYTF.

Concerning this clonotype itself: This CDR3 fails to terminate in the conserved phenylalanine or tryptophan, so it likely reflects a read error. The J gene is TRBJ2-3, the V gene TRBV9; 13 nucleotides align to TRBD2. CDR1 is SGDLS, CDR2 YYNGEE, per germline. The V segment lost 4 bases and the J segment 5 bases; nucleotides outside the gene matches: 7. There are 16 residues in the CDR3. The CDR3, as DNA: TGTGCCAGCAGCATAGGACTAGCGGGAGTTGGAGATACGCAGTATCTT. Amino acids: CASSIGLAGVGDTQYL.